The 26 T cell receptor beta chains presented below share a single source sample, sequenced in a study of STAT5B mutations in CD4+ large granular lymphocyte leukemia. Produced via immunoSEQ multiplex PCR; TCRdb's table is partial and in-frame only. The sample includes roughly 34,000 clones, around 80% of them seen just once. Sequencing was performed on CD4+ T cells from blood buffy coats. Source of these receptors: a human donor in good health.

Remarks on this clone: Compared with germline, one end of the junction differs, possibly owing to a read error. This chain connects TRBV7-6 to TRBJ2-7; 7 bases agree with TRBD1. The length of the CDR3 is 13 residues. Germline V lookup: CDR1 SGHVS, CDR2 FNYEAQ. Written as DNA, the CDR3 is TGTGCCAGCAGCTTAGGCCCCGACAGGGCCCCCTTTTTC. Amino acid sequence: CASSLGPDRAPFF. Full variable domain (rest looked up from reference TRBV7-6 and TRBJ2-7): GAGVSQSPRYKVTKRGQDVALRCDPISGHVSLYWYRQALGQGPEFLTYFNYEAQQDKSGLPNDRFSAERPEGSISTLTIQRTEQRDSAMYRCASSLGPDRAPFFGPGTRLTVT.

V is TRBV5-1 and J is TRBJ2-3; 9 bases map to TRBD1. This CDR3 comprises 17 residues. Germline V gives CDR1 SGHRS, CDR2 YFSETQ. Trimming took 3 bases from V and 3 from J; bases not matched to a gene: 11. For the CDR3, the DNA is TGCGCCAGCAGCTCGTTACACGGGACAGGGCGGACAGATACGCAGTATTTT. It translates to CASSSLHGTGRTDTQYF.

This clone has more than one count but fewer than ten. The junction departs from germline at one end; a sequencing error may be responsible. The rearrangement joins TRBV5-4 to TRBJ1-2; no clear D. CDR1 is SGHNT and CDR2 is YYREEE in the germline V gene (reference sequence). The length of the CDR3 is 13 residues. CDR3 sequence (DNA): TGTGCCAGCAGGTTGGACGACGGCTATGGCTACACCTTC. As protein: CASRLDDGYGYTF.

The chain recombines TRBV4-2 with TRBJ2-1; 9 bases map to TRBD1. The CDR3 extends over 16 amino acids. After removal of 3 bases from V and 9 bases from J, the junction contained 12 bases not matched to a gene. The germline V gene encodes CDR1 LGHNA and CDR2 YNFKEQ. This CDR3 is CASSHTTGGAQGEQFF. In DNA, the CDR3 is TGTGCCAGCAGCCATACTACAGGGGGCGCGCAGGGTGAGCAGTTCTTC.

This clone showed up just once. This sequence joins TRBV5-1 and TRBJ2-1; 10 bases agree with TRBD1. The CDR3 sequence is 15 residues long. Trimming at V came to 4 bases and at J to 8 bases, leaving 9 bases not matched to a gene. Germline loops: CDR1 SGHRS, CDR2 YFSETQ. The CDR3 loop reads CASSNRDRGRDEQFF. CDR3 nucleotides: TGCGCCAGCAGCAACCGGGACAGGGGTCGCGATGAGCAGTTCTTC.

The V call is TRBV9, the J call TRBJ2-5; perhaps TRBD1 as D (6 bases). The better agreement between TRBJ2-7 and the DNA end casts doubt on the J call. The CDR3 consists of 15 residues. CDR1 and CDR2 from the germline V gene are SGDLS and YYNGEE. The CDR3 DNA sequence: TGTGCCAGCAGCGTAGGTGGACAGCCATTCAACGAGCAGTACTTC. Translated, it gives CASSVGGQPFNEQYF.

The chain links TRBV29-1 to TRBJ2-5; 11 positions agree with TRBD2. Germline CDR1 SQVTM, CDR2 ANQGSEA. The V gene end was trimmed by 4 bases and the J gene end by 5 bases; junction bases not matched to a gene: 3. CDR3 length: 13 amino acids. The chain's CDR3 is CSVALAGVETQYF. The CDR3 DNA sequence: TGCAGCGTTGCACTAGCGGGAGTTGAGACCCAGTACTTC.

The chain combines TRBV14 with TRBJ2-3, with 7 bases aligning to TRBD2. The CDR3 is 14 amino acids. Germline CDR1 reads SGHDN; CDR2 reads FVKESK. V was pared by 9 bases and J by 3 bases, with 9 bases of the junction left unmatched. The CDR3 loop reads CASSSAGRTDTQYF. CDR3 bases: TGTGCCAGTAGCTCAGCGGGGCGGACAGATACGCAGTATTTT. The entire variable domain, with the rest obtained from reference TRBV14 and TRBJ2-3, is as follows: EAGVTQFPSHSVIEKGQTVTLRCDPISGHDNLYWYRRVMGKEIKFLLHFVKESKQDESGMPNNRFLAERTGGTYSTLKVQPAELEDSGVYFCASSSAGRTDTQYFGPGTRLTVL.

The chain carries TRBV29-1 and TRBJ2-2; D may be TRBD1 (5 bases). This CDR3 comprises 16 residues. V lost 8 bases and J 1 base, leaving 20 bases between the germline ends. Germline CDR1 SQVTM, CDR2 ANQGSEA. CDR3 sequence reads: CSPDEPGQGNTGELFF. DNA for the CDR3: TGCAGCCCGGACGAGCCTGGGCAGGGGAACACCGGGGAGCTGTTTTTT.

The chain employs TRBV7-2 and TRBJ1-1; TRBD1 aligns across 11 bases. V was clipped by 5 bases and J by 4 bases; unmatched bases: 3. Germline CDR1 and CDR2: SGHTA and FQGNSA. This CDR3 contains 14 residues. The CDR3 reads CASSRTGGGTEAFF. CDR3 DNA: TGTGCCAGCAGCAGGACAGGGGGCGGCACTGAAGCTTTCTTT.

The chain links TRBV6-6 to TRBJ1-5, with D uncertain. The CDR3 spans 15 residues. Germline V gene sequence: CDR1 MNHNY, CDR2 SVGAGI (reference sequence). V shed 4 bases and J shed 3 bases, with 13 bases lying between them. For the CDR3, the DNA is TGTGCCAGCAGTTCTCCCTTGGGGAACAATCAGCCCCAGCATTTT. It is translated as CASSSPLGNNQPQHF.

The chain is built from TRBV10-2 and TRBJ1-5; D remains unclear. Deletions cut 7 bases from V and 0 bases from J, with 7 bases between. Germline CDR1 is WSHSY and CDR2 is SAAADI. The CDR3 consists of 13 residues. This chain's CDR3 is CASMWNSNQPQHF. The CDR3 coding sequence is TGCGCCAGCATGTGGAATAGCAATCAGCCCCAGCATTTT.

The V call is TRBV7-2, the J call TRBJ2-5; possible D gene TRBD2, 6 bases. With 0 bases removed from V and 2 bases from J, the gap between germline ends came to 10 bases. Germline CDR1 SGHTA, CDR2 FQGNSA. This CDR3 region has 15 residues. This CDR3 reads CASSLAPGEQETQYF. The DNA for the CDR3 is TGTGCCAGCAGCTTAGCACCGGGGGAACAAGAGACCCAGTACTTC.

The rearrangement joins TRBV19 to TRBJ2-5; D may be TRBD2 (6 bases). The CDR3 runs 13 residues. V lost 6 bases to trimming and J lost 2 bases, with 10 bases between them. Germline V gene lookup returns CDR1 LNHDA and CDR2 SQIVND (reference sequence). In nucleotides, the CDR3 is TGTGCCAGTAGCCGGGACTTACAAGAGACCCAGTACTTC. This encodes CASSRDLQETQYF.

The V call is TRBV11-2, the J call TRBJ2-5; D remains unclear. Deletions cut 2 bases from V and 1 base from J, with 14 bases between. The CDR3 totals 16 residues. The germline CDR1 and CDR2 sequences are SGHAT and FQNNGV. CDR3 in DNA: TGTGCCAGCAGCTTATTTCTGCAGGCGACCCAAGAGACCCAGTACTTC. This codes for CASSLFLQATQETQYF.

The chain joins TRBV28 to TRBJ2-1, with D tentatively TRBD2 (5 bases). There are 17 residues in the CDR3. CDR1 is MDHEN, CDR2 SYDVKM, per germline. V lost 8 bases to trimming and J lost 0 bases, with 20 bases between them. CDR3 amino acids: CASLSRETLSSYNEQFF. As DNA, the CDR3 is TGTGCCAGCCTTTCAAGGGAGACACTGAGCTCCTACAATGAGCAGTTCTTC.

V is TRBV10-1 and J is TRBJ1-5; D uncertain. Germline V gene lookup returns CDR1 WNHNN and CDR2 SYGVQD (reference sequence). V was shortened by 5 bases and J by 11 bases, with 10 bases between the two germline ends. CDR3 length: 11 residues. The CDR3 DNA reads as TGCGCCAGCAGTCTAGGTGAGGCCCAGCATTTT. Translated: CASSLGEAQHF.

In its sample, this clone was seen a few times. The chain links TRBV29-1 to TRBJ1-5; no clear D gene. This CDR3 is built from 14 residues. Looked up from germline, CDR1 is SQVTM and CDR2 is ANQGSEA. The germline V and J ends were trimmed by 4 bases and 9 bases, with 19 bases remaining between them. The CDR3, as DNA: TGCAGCGTTGTAAAGGTCCCCCCTGGCGGGCCCCAGCATTTT. As protein: CSVVKVPPGGPQHF. The whole variable domain, remainder taken from reference TRBV29-1 and TRBJ1-5, is SAVISQKPSRDICQRGTSLTIQCQVDSQVTMMFWYRQQPGQSLTLIATANQGSEATYESGFVIDKFPISRPNLTFSTLTVSNMSPEDSSIYLCSVVKVPPGGPQHFGDGTRLSIL.

This chain links TRBV18 with TRBJ2-5; D is tentatively TRBD1 or TRBD2 (5 bases each). Germline-derived CDR1 and CDR2 are KGHSH and LQKENI. There are 14 residues in the CDR3. With 3 bases removed from V and 5 bases from J, the gap between germline ends came to 13 bases. CDR3 sequence reads: CASSPGRIGETQYF. As DNA, the CDR3 is TGTGCCAGCTCACCGGGACGCATTGGGGAGACCCAGTACTTC.

A note on this clone: Sequence at one end of the junction differs from germline and may be a read error. The V call is TRBV2, the J call TRBJ1-2; D is undetermined. CDR1 SNHLY and CDR2 FYNNEI come from the germline V gene. The CDR3 sequence is 13 residues long. CDR3 sequence reads: CASSGAPNSQTWF. The CDR3 nucleotides are TGTGCCAGCAGTGGAGCGCCGAATTCGCAGACTTGGTTC.

The chain couples TRBV7-6 to TRBJ2-1; the D is unclear. The germline V and J ends were trimmed by 3 bases and 1 base, with 10 bases remaining between them. The germline V gene has CDR1 SGHVS and CDR2 FNYEAQ. The CDR3 length is 15 residues. CDR3 sequence: CASSLSSRSYNEQFF. The DNA of the CDR3 is TGTGCCAGCAGCTTGAGCAGTAGGTCCTACAATGAGCAGTTCTTC.

The V call is TRBV7-2, the J call TRBJ2-3, with D tentatively TRBD2 (5 bases). CDR1 SGHTA and CDR2 FQGNSA come from the germline V gene. The V end was cut by 5 bases, the J end by 2 bases, with 11 bases between. The CDR3 runs 14 residues. The CDR3, as DNA: TGTGCCAGCAGCCTACCGGGGAACACAGATACGCAGTATTTT. Protein sequence: CASSLPGNTDTQYF.

The chain couples TRBV11-2 to TRBJ2-5; the match to TRBD2 covers 8 bases. The germline CDR1 and CDR2 sequences are SGHAT and FQNNGV. V gave up 6 bases and J gave up 4 bases; unmatched junction bases: 10. The CDR3 extends over 15 amino acids. CDR3 nucleotide sequence: TGTGCCAGCAGTCATAGGACGGGGGGGCGAGAGACCCAGTACTTC. It yields the protein CASSHRTGGRETQYF.

This chain links TRBV25-1 with TRBJ1-6; D perhaps matches TRBD1 (5 bases). CDR3 length equals 12 residues. V shed 7 bases and J shed 7 bases, with 8 bases lying between them. Per germline, CDR1 MGHDK and CDR2 SYGVNS. DNA for the CDR3: TGTGCCAGCACCCGGGGGAATTCACCCCTCCACTTT. Encoded protein: CASTRGNSPLHF.

The table lists this clone with a count of one. The rearrangement links TRBV28 to TRBJ2-5; no reliable D call. This CDR3 has 10 amino acids. Between the trimmed V and J ends, which lost 6 bases and 4 bases, there was a span of 3 bases. Germline V gene data show CDR1 as MDHEN and CDR2 as SYDVKM. CDR3 bases: TGTGCCAGCAGCAGAGAGACCCAGTACTTC. The encoded protein is CASSRETQYF. Full variable domain (rest looked up from reference TRBV28 and TRBJ2-5): DVKVTQSSRYLVKRTGEKVFLECVQDMDHENMFWYRQDPGLGLRLIYFSYDVKMKEKGDIPEGYSVSREKKERFSLILESASTNQTSMYLCASSRETQYFGPGTRLLVL.

CDR3 loop: CASSRPGQGFEYGYTF. The DNA for the CDR3 is TGTGCCAGCAGTAGACCGGGACAGGGCTTTGAGTATGGCTACACCTTC. The chain is built from TRBV2 and TRBJ1-2; 9 bases fit TRBD1. The CDR3 covers 16 residues. V lost 5 bases to trimming and J lost 5 bases; unmatched junction nucleotides: 12. Per the germline V gene, CDR1 is SNHLY and CDR2 is FYNNEI.